This T cell receptor (beta chain) was profiled in a study of sequential checkpoint blockade in melanoma. Study information: Maintenance nivolumab came after either treatment sequence.

This CDR3 comprises 15 residues. Trimming removed 3 bases at V and 7 bases at J, with 16 bases between. The germline CDR1 and CDR2 sequences are SGHVS and FNYEAQ. The table came from immunoSEQ multiplex PCR; TCRdb's copy has only in-frame clones and leaves some out. The table includes more than 10,000 clones, 55% to 65% detected once. Treatment here: randomized to nivolumab then ipilimumab (arm A) or the reverse (arm B). Patients had received no earlier DNA-damaging chemotherapy. The source of this sequence is a human donor with melanoma. The starting material was CD8+ T cells sorted from blood (inferred from file names), obtained from a patient given nivolumab and ipilimumab in sequence. The chain couples TRBV7-6 to TRBJ1-5; D gene ambiguous. The CDR3 is CASSLGPGRGQPQHF. In DNA, the CDR3 is TGTGCCAGCAGCTTGGGTCCGGGGAGAGGACAGCCCCAGCATTTT.